Sequencing of this T cell receptor (beta chain) was carried out in a study of T-cell memory formation after mild COVID-19. Study context: Among the donors, TCR clusters were largely specific to each donor.

The V gene lost 2 bases and the J gene lost 4 bases, with 10 bases spanning the gap. The germline gives CDR1 SGHRS, CDR2 YFSETQ. The CDR3 spans 14 residues. Study-level results: Later expanders leaned CD4+, whereas clones that contracted between day 15 and 85 were balanced CD4/CD8. For contracting clones, CD4+ ones sat mainly in CM and EM, CD8+ in EMRA.

In regard to this clonotype: Its antigen remains unidentified.

One entry per CDR3 protein results from TCRdb running MiXCR on the 5' RACE reads. The repertoire holds about 560,000 distinct CDR3 sequences, 17% seen once, with roughly 8.2% in the top ten. The sample was PBMCs or a T cell subset sorted from them (not recorded which). The clonotype was recovered from an adult woman who had mild COVID-19 (a few samples of this study predate the infection). Cell type and time point are not known. This sequence joins TRBV5-1 and TRBJ1-5; D is perhaps TRBD1 (5 bases). The DNA of the CDR3 is TGCGCCAGCAGCTTTTTGGGGGAGAATCAGCCCCAGCATTTT. It translates to CASSFLGENQPQHF.